The entry that follows covers one T cell receptor beta chain sequence. This clonotype was observed many times. Its binding antigen is unknown. No base quality values were provided; no much bigger clone lies one nucleotide off. The data were taken from a study of T-cell reconstitution after alpha-beta-depleted transplantation in children (TCRdb year 2016). Turning to the overall study: T-cell immune reconstitution after TCRalphabeta/CD19-depleted allogeneic hematopoietic cell transplantation in children was quantitatively tracked in the study by means of TCR repertoire profiling.

From the germline V gene, CDR1 is MNHEY and CDR2 is SVGEGT. The cysteine opens and the phenylalanine closes a CDR3 of 12 amino acids. Solely the CDR3 DNA is kept, with 36 bases framed from the first base. V and J are truncated by 2 bases and 10 bases respectively, leaving an intervening sequence of 11 bases. The library was built by means of PCR. Instrument on record: Illumina HiSeq 2500. Molecular barcoding was employed in the preparation of TCR libraries, with unique molecular identifiers being used to normalize TCRbeta repertoire quantification. Starting from the raw public reads, TCRdb applied fastp trimming at Q25, assembled clones with MiXCR and retained in-frame beta chains. Under each unique CDR3 protein, matching rows form one entry showing the most common genes and DNA. For this sample there are about 110,000 distinct CDR3 sequences; around 10% appear just once. 8% of the sample belongs to the ten largest clones.

The V and J segments used are TRBV6-2 or TRBV6-3 and TRBJ1-1, and possibly TRBD1, on 5 matching bases. The sample consisted of PBMCs from the stem cell graft donor, taken from the stem cell graft. The receptor was derived from a human donor who donated a stem cell graft to a child with acute lymphoblastic leukemia. The nucleotide sequence is given as TGTGCCAGCAGTTACGGGAGGGGCAGAGCTTTCTTT. Translated, it gives CASSYGRGRAFF.